The rows below give T cell receptor beta chains drawn from one sample of a study of sequential checkpoint blockade in melanoma. Repertoires were generated with immunoSEQ multiplex PCR, while TCRdb's copy carries only in-frame clones and drops some. The sample has 3,500 to 4,000 clones; 63% are singletons. The sample was CD8+ T cells sorted from blood (inferred from file names), taken from a patient given nivolumab and ipilimumab in sequence. The receptors were gathered from a human donor with melanoma. Each CDR3 is given with its conserved first and last residue. A D gene is named only where the DNA matches it firmly. Some rows have no size entry. The others give once, few or many, or a class for an expanded clone.

clone size: .; D gene: TRBD2; CDR3 length: 15; J gene: TRBJ2-1; V gene: TRBV7-9; CDR3 protein: CASSSGLAGGYEQFF; CDR3 DNA: TGTGCCAGCAGCTCGGGACTAGCGGGGGGGTATGAACAGTTCTTC
clone size: once; D gene: TRBD2; CDR3 length: 15; J gene: TRBJ2-3; V gene: TRBV4-1; CDR3 protein: CASSHGLAGGDTQYF; CDR3 DNA: TGCGCCAGCAGCCACGGACTAGCGGGAGGGGATACGCAGTATTTT
clone size: .; D gene: .; CDR3 length: 14; J gene: TRBJ2-7; V gene: TRBV7-2; CDR3 protein: CASSLGGLAYEQYF; CDR3 DNA: TGTGCCAGCAGCTTAGGTGGGCTAGCTTACGAGCAGTACTTC
clone size: medium-sized; D gene: TRBD1; CDR3 length: 16; J gene: TRBJ1-6; V gene: TRBV14; CDR3 protein: CASSQWPGGSNSPLHF; CDR3 DNA: TGTGCCAGCAGCCAATGGCCAGGGGGGTCTAATTCACCCCTCCACTTT
clone size: .; D gene: .; CDR3 length: 15; J gene: TRBJ1-2; V gene: TRBV6-9; CDR3 protein: CASSTTGSSPYGYTF; CDR3 DNA: TGTGCCAGCAGTACAACGGGTTCCTCTCCCTATGGCTACACCTTC
clone size: .; D gene: TRBD1; CDR3 length: 14; J gene: TRBJ1-1; V gene: TRBV11-2; CDR3 protein: CASSLGQTNTEAFF; CDR3 DNA: TGTGCCAGCAGCTTGGGACAGACGAACACTGAAGCTTTCTTT
clone size: few; D gene: .; CDR3 length: 13; J gene: TRBJ2-7; V gene: TRBV7-9; CDR3 protein: CASSPDSTYEQYF; CDR3 DNA: TGTGCCAGCAGCCCGGACAGTACCTACGAGCAGTACTTC
clone size: .; D gene: .; CDR3 length: 17; J gene: TRBJ2-1; V gene: TRBV9; CDR3 protein: CASSVGLPGLRDNEQFF; CDR3 DNA: TGTGCCAGCAGCGTAGGCCTGCCGGGACTCAGAGACAATGAGCAGTTCTTC
clone size: .; D gene: .; CDR3 length: 13; J gene: TRBJ2-7; V gene: TRBV4-2; CDR3 protein: CASSQIGEYEQYF; CDR3 DNA: TGTGCCAGCAGCCAAATCGGAGAGTACGAGCAGTACTTC
clone size: .; D gene: .; CDR3 length: 11; J gene: TRBJ2-7; V gene: TRBV2; CDR3 protein: CASTVNNEQYF; CDR3 DNA: TGTGCCAGCACGGTCAATAACGAGCAGTACTTC
clone size: few; D gene: .; CDR3 length: 15; J gene: TRBJ1-1; V gene: TRBV6-4; CDR3 protein: CASSLGPSGNSEAFF; CDR3 DNA: TGTGCCAGCAGTTTAGGGCCCTCGGGGAACTCTGAAGCTTTCTTT
clone size: .; D gene: .; CDR3 length: 12; J gene: TRBJ1-2; V gene: TRBV6-1; CDR3 protein: CASSSMTDGYTF; CDR3 DNA: TGTGCCAGCAGTTCTATGACAGATGGCTACACCTTC
clone size: .; D gene: .; CDR3 length: 14; J gene: TRBJ2-7; V gene: TRBV15; CDR3 protein: CATSTGIRGSEQYF; CDR3 DNA: TGTGCCACCAGCACCGGTATTCGGGGGTCCGAGCAGTACTTC